This entry describes one T cell receptor beta chain. The antigen is not known. This sample was included in a study of OX40 agonist ivuxolimab in advanced cancers. Study-level background: Males comprised 82.7% of the group, whose mean age was approximately 60 years (range about 23 to 80). Study-level results: Partial responders receiving 0.1-3.0 mg/kg showed among the lowest clonal expansion. Doses of 0.1 to 3.0 mg/kg were accompanied by clonal expansion of CD4+ and CD8+ blood T cells by week 6. Averaged across samples, CD8+ T cells carried more expanded clones than CD4+ did.

Trimming took 1 base from V and 7 from J, leaving 9 bases between them. CDR3 size: 13 residues. Germline CDR1 reads LNHDA; CDR2 reads SQIVND (reference sequence). Clones were read by immunoSEQ multiplex PCR, and TCRdb kept only the in-frame ones, dropping some. The sample has tens of thousands of clones, roughly 80% seen once. The chain joins TRBV19 to TRBJ2-3, with D possibly being TRBD2 (6 bases). The sequence came from an adult with an advanced solid tumor such as melanoma, head and neck, liver or kidney cancer. Sequencing used CD4+ or CD8+ T cells sorted from blood, obtained in a trial of the OX40 agonist ivuxolimab. The CDR3: CASSIGREHTQYF. CDR3 sequence (DNA): TGTGCCAGTAGTATAGGGCGGGAACATACGCAGTATTTT. The complete variable domain, with remaining parts taken from reference TRBV19 and TRBJ2-3, reads DGGITQSPKYLFRKEGQNVTLSCEQNLNHDAMYWYRQDPGQGLRLIYYSQIVNDFQKGDIAEGYSVSREKKESFPLTVTSAQKNPTAFYLCASSIGREHTQYFGPGTRLTVL.